This TCR beta chain was sequenced during a study of T-cell reconstitution after alpha-beta-depleted transplantation in children. V was clipped by 4 bases and J by 4 bases; unmatched bases: 6. CDR1 and CDR2 from the germline V gene are ENHRY and SYGVKD. The CDR3 contains 14 residues. This clonotype was recorded many times. The antigen is not known. The authors prepared the TCRbeta library with unique molecular identifiers. TCRdb itself ran the PCR reads through MiXCR, one entry per CDR3 protein. The data show hundreds of thousands of distinct CDR3 sequences, roughly 24% seen once. Findings and caveats of the study: Newly made T cells mostly supplied T-cell counts and diversity one year after transplant. The study reportedly traced alpha-beta T cells about two months after transplant to several hundred expanded graft clones. Where some patients showed high TCRbeta diversity at day 60, it came from recipient T cells and thymic progenitors that had survived.

The source material was PBMCs, mostly from graft donor cells, sampled 360 days after TCRalphabeta/CD19-depleted stem cell transplant. The chain employs TRBV10-3 and TRBJ2-5; 7 bases are shared with TRBD1. This clonotype was sampled from a boy under two years old who had a stem cell transplant for acute myeloid leukemia, so the T cells may come from the graft donor. For the CDR3, the DNA is TGTGCCATCAGTGCACGGGGACAGTTAGAGACCCAGTACTTC. This translates into CAISARGQLETQYF.